This T cell receptor (beta chain) was identified during a study of blood T cell repertoires in COVID-19. The overall study: Acute and convalescent COVID-19 specimens originated in the United States, Italy and Spain. T cells, B-cell-depleted T cells, or PBMCs provided the cDNA or gDNA that served as material.

Per the authors' pipeline: Cell counts per sample came from amplifying reference gene primers. Measured with immunoSEQ multiplex PCR; TCRdb has only the in-frame clones, and not every one. Clone size and the V and J calls come from that table; the DNA yielded D and trimming. The data contain over 200,000 clones, 88% of them seen just once; the ten biggest clones take up roughly 4%. The CDR3 spans 14 residues. V lost 4 bases, J lost 9 bases, and 13 bases lay in between. Germline V gene data show CDR1 as SNHLY and CDR2 as FYNNEI. This receptor was obtained from a man aged 55 to 70 who had recovered from COVID-19. Material for sequencing was peripheral blood. This rearrangement joins TRBV2 to TRBJ1-6, with D perhaps matching TRBD1 (5 bases). The CDR3 DNA is TGTGCCAGCAGTGGGGGGGAATGGGTTTCACCCCTCCACTTT. As protein: CASSGGEWVSPLHF.